A single sample is the source of the 7 T cell receptor beta chains below, sequenced in a study of T cell repertoires in cytomegalovirus infection (dated by TCRdb to about 2019). The instrument was an Illumina HiSeq 1500. TCRdb reran the public reads through fastp at Q25 and MiXCR, keeping productive beta chains. Merged by CDR3 protein, the rows form single entries marked with the most common genes and DNA. This sample has about 330,000 distinct CDR3 sequences in its table, and 9% to 9.5% of those were observed once. The ten largest clones add up to around 4% of the sample. The specimen was PBMCs. These receptor sequences come from a human donor in good health (CMV status not recorded). Some clones in this sample may be carry-over from other donors' samples.

The chain employs TRBV27 and TRBJ2-1; tentative D call: TRBD2 (5 bases). V lost 2 bases and J lost 6, with 8 bases in between. The CDR3 spans 13 residues. Germline lookup yields CDR1 MNHEY and CDR2 SMNVEV (reference sequence). The CDR3 reads CASSLRTANEQFF. The CDR3, as DNA: TGTGCCAGCAGTTTACGGACTGCCAATGAGCAGTTCTTC.

This chain connects TRBV20-1 to TRBJ1-5; TRBD1 is a possible D gene (5 bases). This CDR3 is 14 amino acids long. V dropped 3 bases and J dropped 5 bases, with 14 bases sitting between them. Germline loops: CDR1 DFQATT, CDR2 SNEGSKA (reference sequence). The chain's CDR3 is CSASVGGRDQPQHF. In nucleotides, the CDR3 is TGCAGTGCTAGCGTGGGTGGCAGGGATCAGCCCCAGCATTTT.

As concerns this clonotype: One base away lies a much larger clone, so this may be a sequencing read error. The V and J genes are TRBV6-1 and TRBJ2-3; D not certain. This CDR3 contains 10 residues. Germline V CDR1 and CDR2: MNHNS, SASEGT. Trimming removed 3 bases at V and 6 bases at J, with 1 base between. This CDR3 reads CASSDDTQYF. CDR3 sequence (DNA): TGTGCCAGCAGTGATGATACGCAGTATTTT.

This clonotype was recorded many times. J is TRBJ1-3 and V is TRBV7-2; D is perhaps TRBD1 (5 bases). V lost 8 bases and J lost 0, with 14 bases in between. This CDR3 is built from 15 residues. Germline CDR1 SGHTA, CDR2 FQGNSA. CDR3 region: CASVKGRGSGNTIYF. CDR3 nucleotide sequence: TGTGCCAGCGTTAAGGGACGAGGCTCTGGAAACACCATATATTTT.

V and J are TRBV28 and TRBJ2-7, with 7 positions matching TRBD2. The CDR3 loop spans 12 amino acids. The V gene's germline CDR1 is MDHEN and CDR2 SYDVKM. The V and J ends lost 6 bases and 11 bases, in that order; junction bases with no gene match: 10. The CDR3 sequence: CASSQLAPKEYF. The CDR3 coding sequence is TGTGCCAGCAGCCAACTAGCGCCTAAGGAGTACTTC. Full variable domain (rest looked up from reference TRBV28 and TRBJ2-7): DVKVTQSSRYLVKRTGEKVFLECVQDMDHENMFWYRQDPGLGLRLIYFSYDVKMKEKGDIPEGYSVSREKKERFSLILESASTNQTSMYLCASSQLAPKEYFGPGTRLTVT.

The table lists this clonotype with a few counts. This chain connects TRBV11-2 to TRBJ2-7; TRBD1 or TRBD2 may be the D gene (5 bases each). The V end lost 7 bases, the J end lost 6 bases, and 19 bases lay between the germline ends. CDR1 and CDR2 (germline): SGHAT, FQNNGV. This CDR3 is built from 14 residues. CDR3 protein: CASTHGTRTSEQYF. The CDR3 DNA follows: TGTGCCAGCACCCATGGGACCCGCACGTCCGAGCAGTACTTC.

CDR3 residues: CASSQVGSGGYTGEQFF. CDR3 bases: TGTGCCAGCAGCCAAGTTGGATCGGGGGGTTATACAGGGGAGCAGTTCTTC. V is TRBV4-2 and J is TRBJ2-1; D is possibly TRBD2 (7 bases). The CDR3 runs 17 residues. The germline CDR1 and CDR2 sequences are LGHNA and YNFKEQ. Trimming took 1 base from V and 10 from J, leaving 23 bases between them.